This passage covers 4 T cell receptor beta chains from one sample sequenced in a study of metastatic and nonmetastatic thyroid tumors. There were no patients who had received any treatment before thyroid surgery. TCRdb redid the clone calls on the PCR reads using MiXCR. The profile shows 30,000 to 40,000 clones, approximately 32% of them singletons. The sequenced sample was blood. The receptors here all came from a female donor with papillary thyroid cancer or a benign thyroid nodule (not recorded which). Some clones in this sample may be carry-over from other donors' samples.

CDR3 protein: CASSQPLSQGEAFF. In nucleotides, the CDR3 is TGCGCCAGCAGCCAACCCCTCAGCCAAGGGGAAGCTTTCTTT. The rearrangement links TRBV4-1 to TRBJ1-1; D gene unclear. CDR1 MGHRA and CDR2 YSYEKL come from the germline V gene. V gave up 2 bases and J gave up 8 bases, with 15 bases separating them. This CDR3 spans 14 amino acids.

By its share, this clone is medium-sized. The CDR3 region has the DNA TGTGCCAGCAGTTTCCCCTCAGGGGGCCCTAACTATGGCTACACCTTC. Translating it yields CASSFPSGGPNYGYTF. The genes are TRBV6-1 and TRBJ1-2, with 8 positions matching TRBD1. The CDR3 has 16 residues. The germline V gene encodes CDR1 MNHNS and CDR2 SASEGT. Losses at the gene ends were 5 bases for V and 0 bases for J; bases not matched to a gene: 8.

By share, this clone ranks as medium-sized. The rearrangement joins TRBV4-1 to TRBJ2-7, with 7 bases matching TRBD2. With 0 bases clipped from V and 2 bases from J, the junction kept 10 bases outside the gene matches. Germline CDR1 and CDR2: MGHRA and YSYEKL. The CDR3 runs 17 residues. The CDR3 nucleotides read TGCGCCAGCAGCCAAGACGGGGCTGGGACTAAGCCCTACGAGCAGTACTTC. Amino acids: CASSQDGAGTKPYEQYF.

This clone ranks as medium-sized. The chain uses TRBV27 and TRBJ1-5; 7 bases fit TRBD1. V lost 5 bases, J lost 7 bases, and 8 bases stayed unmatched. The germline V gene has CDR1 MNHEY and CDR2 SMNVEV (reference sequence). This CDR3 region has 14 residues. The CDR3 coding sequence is TGTGCCAGCAGTAACGACAGGGTACTACAGCCCCAGCATTTT. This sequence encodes CASSNDRVLQPQHF.